These 21 T cell receptor beta chains share one sample of origin, sequenced in a study of cytomegalovirus exposure and HLA in healthy donors. The PCR employed 60 Vbeta primers together with 13 Jbeta primers. Here immunoSEQ multiplex PCR was the method, and the copy in TCRdb shows in-frame clones only, minus some. The sample has around 140,000 clones; less than 85% are singletons. Sequencing was carried out using PBMCs. These receptors were collected from a man aged 40-50 years in good health and CMV-seronegative.

This clone was seen only once. The chain uses TRBV27 and TRBJ2-1; a possible D gene is TRBD1 (6 bases). The V and J ends lost 6 bases and 10 bases respectively, with 10 bases between them. Germline values: CDR1 MNHEY, CDR2 SMNVEV (reference sequence). This CDR3 is 11 amino acids long. The CDR3 protein is CASSITGEQFF. Here the CDR3 DNA reads TGTGCCAGCAGCATTACAGGGGAGCAGTTCTTC.

On this clone itself: One end of the junction is discordant with germline, which a read error may explain. V and J are TRBV11-2 and TRBJ2-7; D is possibly TRBD2 (6 bases). This CDR3 comprises 16 residues. Germline V gene lookup returns CDR1 SGHAT and CDR2 FQNNGV. In nucleotides, the CDR3 is TGTGCCAGCAGCCTAGAGGTAGGAGGGGCTCCCTACGAGCAGTACTTC. Its protein is CASSLEVGGAPYEQYF.

A few counts support this clone. The chain joins TRBV27 to TRBJ2-7, with 7 bases fitting TRBD2. V lost 6 bases and J lost 2; bases outside the gene matches: 10. This CDR3 is 15 amino acids long. Germline CDR1 and CDR2: MNHEY and SMNVEV (reference sequence). DNA of the CDR3: TGTGCCAGCAGCCCTGGAGGACTAGGGGCCTACGAGCAGTACTTC. Amino acids: CASSPGGLGAYEQYF.

The rearrangement links TRBV6-1 to TRBJ2-1; 14 bases are a match to TRBD2. The CDR3 extends over 18 amino acids. V shed 3 bases and J 6 bases; nucleotides not matched to a gene: 10. Germline CDR1 reads MNHNS; CDR2 reads SASEGT. CDR3 sequence (DNA): TGTGCCAGCAGTGACCCTCCGGGACTAGCGGGAGAGGGCAATGAGCAGTTCTTC. It is translated as CASSDPPGLAGEGNEQFF.

This chain links TRBV14 with TRBJ2-7; 14 bases are a match to TRBD2. Germline assignment: CDR1 SGHDN and CDR2 FVKESK. This CDR3 comprises 20 residues. The ends lost 0 bases at V and 0 bases at J; junction bases unmatched: 10. The CDR3 loop is CASSQDGGGLAGGHSYEQYF. In nucleotides, the CDR3 is TGTGCCAGCAGCCAAGATGGAGGAGGACTAGCGGGAGGTCACTCCTACGAGCAGTACTTC.

This clone was seen more than once but under ten times. V gene TRBV5-1 combines with J gene TRBJ2-2, with a weak D call TRBD1 (6 bases). Germline CDR1 is SGHRS and CDR2 is YFSETQ. V lost 0 bases and J lost 1, with 7 bases in between. This CDR3 is built from 15 residues. The CDR3: CASSLGGGNTGELFF. For the CDR3, the DNA is TGCGCCAGCAGCTTGGGAGGGGGGAACACCGGGGAGCTGTTTTTT.

Turning to this clone: Other nucleotide sequences in the sample specify the same CDR3. This chain uses TRBV7-9 with TRBJ2-7; D may be TRBD1 (5 bases). The length of the CDR3 is 12 residues. Trimming took 4 bases from V and 3 from J, leaving 7 bases between them. Germline V CDR1 and CDR2: SEHNR, FQNEAQ (reference sequence). The CDR3 here is CASSSTGYEQYF. The DNA for the CDR3 is TGTGCCAGCAGCTCTACAGGCTACGAGCAGTACTTC. Full variable domain (rest looked up from reference TRBV7-9 and TRBJ2-7): DTGVSQNPRHKITKRGQNVTFRCDPISEHNRLYWYRQTLGQGPEFLTYFQNEAQLEKSRLLSDRFSAERPKGSFSTLEIQRTEQGDSAMYLCASSSTGYEQYFGPGTRLTVT.

The V gene is TRBV5-4, the J gene TRBJ2-5, with D tentatively TRBD2 (6 bases). Germline V lookup: CDR1 SGHNT, CDR2 YYREEE (reference sequence). The CDR3 loop spans 14 amino acids. The V gene lost 4 bases and the J gene lost 6 bases, with 16 bases spanning the gap. The CDR3 DNA follows: TGTGCCAGCAGCCCCGGGGGTCCGAGAAAGACCCAGTACTTC. Amino acids: CASSPGGPRKTQYF.

This clone has more than one count but fewer than ten. The chain couples TRBV27 to TRBJ2-3; possibly TRBD1 for D (6 bases). This CDR3 is 15 amino acids long. Germline V gives CDR1 MNHEY, CDR2 SMNVEV (reference sequence). V lost 7 bases and J 5 bases, leaving 19 bases between the germline ends. The CDR3 DNA reads as TGTGCCAGCAACTTCAACACAGGGATTTTAGATACGCAGTATTTT. Translation gives CASNFNTGILDTQYF.

The chain uses TRBV5-6 and TRBJ1-3; TRBD1 aligns across 8 bases. The CDR3 has 15 amino acids. Germline assignment: CDR1 SGHDT and CDR2 YYEEEE. V was pared by 4 bases and J by 4 bases, with 7 bases of the junction left unmatched. The CDR3: CASSAQGVSGNTIYF. CDR3 nucleotides: TGTGCCAGCAGCGCACAGGGGGTTTCCGGAAACACCATATATTTT. The whole variable domain, remainder taken from reference TRBV5-6 and TRBJ1-3, is DAGVTQSPTHLIKTRGQQVTLRCSPKSGHDTVSWYQQALGQGPQFIFQYYEEEERQRGNFPDRFSGHQFPNYSSELNVNALLLGDSALYLCASSAQGVSGNTIYFGEGSWLTVV.

This chain joins TRBV19 and TRBJ2-1; 11 bases are a match to TRBD2. CDR1 LNHDA and CDR2 SQIVND come from the germline V gene (reference sequence). V was clipped by 7 bases and J by 10 bases; unmatched bases: 9. CDR3 length: 14 amino acids. In nucleotides, the CDR3 is TGTGCCAGTACCTTAGCGGGGGGGCCGAGGGAGCAGTTCTTC. It is translated as CASTLAGGPREQFF. The whole variable domain, remainder taken from reference TRBV19 and TRBJ2-1, is DGGITQSPKYLFRKEGQNVTLSCEQNLNHDAMYWYRQDPGQGLRLIYYSQIVNDFQKGDIAEGYSVSREKKESFPLTVTSAQKNPTAFYLCASTLAGGPREQFFGPGTRLTVL.

V is TRBV7-2 and J is TRBJ2-2, with 13 bases lining up with TRBD2. After removal of 5 bases from V and 7 bases from J, the junction contained 7 bases not matched to a gene. The V gene's germline CDR1 is SGHTA and CDR2 FQGNSA. This CDR3 comprises 16 residues. The CDR3 DNA is TGTGCCAGCAGCGTCAGAGGGACTAGCGGGAACGGGGAGCTGTTTTTT. It translates to CASSVRGTSGNGELFF.

The rearrangement joins TRBV18 to TRBJ2-5; weak D call: TRBD1 (5 bases). CDR3 size: 16 residues. V shed 2 bases and J shed 2 bases, with 15 bases lying between them. CDR1 KGHSH and CDR2 LQKENI come from the germline V gene. The CDR3 loop reads CASSPDGASVQETQYF. The CDR3 coding sequence is TGTGCCAGCTCACCAGATGGGGCTTCGGTGCAAGAGACCCAGTACTTC.

The chain employs TRBV5-8 and TRBJ2-5; D is undetermined. Germline CDR1 reads SGHTS; CDR2 reads YDEGEE. There are 11 residues in the CDR3. Trimming took 4 bases from V and 5 from J, leaving 6 bases between them. CDR3: CASSATETQYF. In DNA form, the CDR3 reads TGTGCCAGCAGCGCCACTGAGACCCAGTACTTC.

This chain joins TRBV18 and TRBJ2-1; 11 bases line up with TRBD2. The V segment lost 2 bases and the J segment 3 bases; nucleotides outside the gene matches: 3. The CDR3 is 16 residues long. Germline CDR1 and CDR2: KGHSH and LQKENI. CDR3 in amino acids: CASSPSSGGYYNEQFF. The CDR3 DNA sequence: TGTGCCAGCTCACCATCTAGCGGGGGGTACTACAATGAGCAGTTCTTC.

This clone showed up just once. The chain has TRBV7-6 and TRBJ2-7; 10 bases align to TRBD1. The CDR3 runs to 16 residues. Germline assignment: CDR1 SGHVS and CDR2 FNYEAQ. J was trimmed by 5 bases and V by 5 bases; bases with no gene match: 12. The CDR3 coding sequence is TGTGCCAGCAGCGCCCGACAGGGGGCACGTAGCGACGAGCAGTACTTC. Its protein is CASSARQGARSDEQYF.

The V gene is TRBV5-4, the J gene TRBJ1-1; D possibly corresponds to TRBD1 (6 bases). CDR1 SGHNT and CDR2 YYREEE come from the germline V gene (reference sequence). The CDR3 covers 15 residues. Trimming shortened V by 2 bases and J by 1 base, and 12 bases separated the two germline ends. The CDR3, as DNA: TGTGCCAGCAGCTTTGGAAGGGGGAGGAACACTGAAGCTTTCTTT. Translated: CASSFGRGRNTEAFF.

The J gene is TRBJ2-3, the V gene TRBV5-6; D call uncertain. With 0 bases removed from V and 0 bases from J, the gap between germline ends came to 2 bases. The CDR3 loop spans 13 amino acids. CDR1 and CDR2 from the germline V gene are SGHDT and YYEEEE. CDR3 coding DNA: TGTGCCAGCAGCTTGGCTAGCACAGATACGCAGTATTTT. Encoded protein: CASSLASTDTQYF. The full variable domain, its missing parts supplied by reference TRBV5-6 and TRBJ2-3, is DAGVTQSPTHLIKTRGQQVTLRCSPKSGHDTVSWYQQALGQGPQFIFQYYEEEERQRGNFPDRFSGHQFPNYSSELNVNALLLGDSALYLCASSLASTDTQYFGPGTRLTVL.

This clone has just a few counts. The CDR3 coding sequence is TGTGCCAGCAGCTTAGCCCGGTTAGCGGGGGCTGGGGCCGGGGAGCTGTTTTTT. This codes for CASSLARLAGAGAGELFF. The chain uses TRBV11-2 and TRBJ2-2, with 9 bases that match TRBD2. Germline V lookup: CDR1 SGHAT, CDR2 FQNNGV. This CDR3 has 18 residues. Trimming took 1 base from V and 6 from J; bases not matched to a gene: 12.

This chain connects TRBV28 to TRBJ1-2; 7 bases are shared with TRBD1. The CDR3 extends over 15 amino acids. Germline values: CDR1 MDHEN, CDR2 SYDVKM. Trimming cost V 5 bases and J 3 bases; bases outside gene matches: 9. The chain's CDR3 is CASSQPRQGHYGYTF. Here the CDR3 DNA reads TGTGCCAGCAGTCAACCTCGACAGGGACACTATGGCTACACCTTC.

A remark on this clone: Other DNA sequences in the same sample also yield this CDR3. This rearrangement joins TRBV25-1 to TRBJ2-2; the match to TRBD1 covers 7 bases. Germline loops: CDR1 MGHDK, CDR2 SYGVNS. The J segment lost 5 bases and the V segment lost 8 bases, leaving 5 bases of the junction unmatched. The CDR3 contains 13 residues. The DNA for the CDR3 is TGTGCCAGCTCAACAGGGGAAACCGGGGAGCTGTTTTTT. This gives the protein CASSTGETGELFF.